These 5 T cell receptor beta chains came from one sample sequenced in a study of T-cell reconstitution after alpha-beta-depleted transplantation in children. TCRbeta library construction was performed incorporating unique molecular identifiers. TCRdb ran MiXCR on the PCR reads and lists one entry per CDR3 protein. The data hold 200,000 or so distinct CDR3 sequences, with about 7% observed a single time. This specimen was PBMCs, taken before TCRalphabeta/CD19-depleted stem cell transplant. These receptors all stem from a boy aged 2-9 years with acute lymphoblastic leukemia, due to receive a stem cell transplant.

This clonotype was detected a few times. The chain uses TRBV20-1 and TRBJ2-4; D uncertain. Trimming took off 3 bases at V and 0 bases at J, with 12 bases between the two ends. This CDR3 is 15 amino acids long. Germline V gene data show CDR1 as DFQATT and CDR2 as SNEGSKA (reference sequence). Written as DNA, the CDR3 is TGCAGTGCTAGCCGCCCTCGAATAGCCAAAAACATTCAGTACTTC. This translates into CSASRPRIAKNIQYF.

This clonotype was observed at least ten times. The chain is built from TRBV7-3 and TRBJ2-3, with D maybe TRBD1 (6 bases). The CDR3 sequence is 13 residues long. CDR1 and CDR2 from the germline V gene are SGHTA and FQGTGA. Between the trimmed V and J ends, which lost 3 bases and 6 bases, there was a span of 10 bases. This chain's CDR3 is CASSFTGYDTQYF. CDR3 in DNA: TGTGCCAGCAGCTTTACAGGGTATGATACGCAGTATTTT.

This clonotype has more than one count but fewer than ten. In DNA, the CDR3 is TGTGCCAGCAGCTTACAAGTCAAGGCACCGGTCGGTTCACCCCTCCACTTT. Amino acids: CASSLQVKAPVGSPLHF. The rearrangement joins TRBV7-2 to TRBJ1-6; D is unclear. The CDR3 totals 17 residues. Germline V gives CDR1 SGHTA, CDR2 FQGNSA. The germline V and J ends were trimmed by 2 bases and 9 bases, with 20 bases remaining between them.

The genes are TRBV30 and TRBJ1-1, with D unresolved. The CDR3 contains 12 residues. Germline V gives CDR1 GTSNPN, CDR2 SVGIG (reference sequence). V was pared by 3 bases and J by 7 bases, with 12 bases between. CDR3 residues: CAWRRSTVEAFF. The CDR3 DNA reads TGTGCCTGGAGGAGGAGTACAGTTGAAGCTTTCTTT.

With regard to this clonotype: Just one base apart from a much larger clone, this may be a read error. The V call is TRBV3-1, the J call TRBJ2-2; 8 nucleotides match TRBD2. With 10 bases clipped from V and 5 bases from J, the junction kept 24 bases outside the gene matches. Germline V gene sequence: CDR1 LGHDT, CDR2 YNNKEL (reference sequence). This CDR3 has 19 amino acids. In DNA form, the CDR3 reads TGTGCCATCACCGACCGCTCTAGACTAGCGCCAGGCCAGACCGGGGAGCTGTTTTTT. It translates to CAITDRSRLAPGQTGELFF. Full variable domain (missing parts from reference TRBV3-1 and TRBJ2-2): DTAVSQTPKYLVTQMGNDKSIKCEQNLGHDTMYWYKQDSKKFLKIMFSYNNKELIINETVPNRFSPKSPDKAHLNLHINSLELGDSAVYFCAITDRSRLAPGQTGELFFGEGSRLTVL.